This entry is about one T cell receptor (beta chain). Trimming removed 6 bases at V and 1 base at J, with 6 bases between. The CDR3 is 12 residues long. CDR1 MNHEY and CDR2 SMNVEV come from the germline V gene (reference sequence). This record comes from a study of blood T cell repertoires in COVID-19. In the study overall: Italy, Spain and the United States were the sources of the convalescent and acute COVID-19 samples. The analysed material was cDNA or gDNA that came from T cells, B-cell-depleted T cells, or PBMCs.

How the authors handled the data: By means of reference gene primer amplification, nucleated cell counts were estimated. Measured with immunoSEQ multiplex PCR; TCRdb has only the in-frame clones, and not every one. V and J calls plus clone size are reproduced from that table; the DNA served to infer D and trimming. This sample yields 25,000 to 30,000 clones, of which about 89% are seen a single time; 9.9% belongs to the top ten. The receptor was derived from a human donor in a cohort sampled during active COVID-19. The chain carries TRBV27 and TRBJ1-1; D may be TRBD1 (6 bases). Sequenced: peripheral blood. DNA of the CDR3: TGTGCCAGCAGACAGGGGAACACTGAAGCTTTCTTT. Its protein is CASRQGNTEAFF.